The clone carrying this T cell receptor beta chain was seen more than once but under ten times. Clones were sequenced by immunoSEQ multiplex PCR, and TCRdb holds only the in-frame ones, with some missing. The sample contains about 660,000 clones, roughly 70% of which appear only once. The sample belongs to a study of shared clonotypes between healthy human individuals. The source of this sequence is a woman in her twenties or thirties in good health. Material for sequencing was memory CD4+ T cells sorted from blood. Subset here: CD45RA-negative fraction.

The CDR3: CASSLARWQGARENTGELFF. The DNA of the CDR3 is TGCGCCAGCAGCTTGGCTAGGTGGCAGGGGGCCAGGGAAAACACCGGGGAGCTGTTTTTT. The chain recombines TRBV5-1 with TRBJ2-2, with 8 nucleotides matching TRBD1. This CDR3 is built from 20 residues. The germline CDR1 and CDR2 sequences are SGHRS and YFSETQ. V shed 0 bases and J 2 bases; nucleotides not matched to a gene: 15.